These T cell receptor beta chains were read from a single sample in a study of persistence of HIV-infected CD4 T cells. Their specific antigens are unknown. TCRdb's copy holds only in-frame clones and misses some; the assay was immunoSEQ multiplex PCR. The repertoire consists of tens of thousands of clones, with 78% occurring once and the leading ten covering 13% to 15%. This specimen was CD4+ T cells sorted from PBMCs after approximately 20-hour stimulation, taken from a patient who received antiretroviral therapy. These receptors originate from an adult man with HIV who was CMV-seropositive. Both conserved end residues are part of each CDR3. The D gene is left open where the match is weak. Clone size appears in some rows only: once, few, many, or a class for an expanded clone.

clone_size,j_call,v_call,d_call,cdr3_aa,cdr3_nt
.,TRBJ1-2,TRBV30,.,CAWSVTGSYGYTF,TGTGCCTGGAGTGTTACAGGGTCCTATGGCTACACCTTC
.,TRBJ1-2,TRBV7-2,TRBD1,CASSSRTGAYYGYTF,TGTGCCAGCAGCTCGAGGACAGGGGCATACTATGGCTACACCTTC
.,TRBJ1-2,TRBV6-5,.,CASKGMNYGYTF,TGTGCCAGCAAGGGGATGAACTATGGCTACACCTTC
.,TRBJ2-5,TRBV20-1,.,CSASQETQYF,TGCAGTGCTTCCCAAGAGACCCAGTACTTC
few,TRBJ2-6,TRBV20-1,.,CSASADSGANVLTF,TGCAGTGCTAGTGCGGACTCTGGGGCCAACGTCCTGACTTTC
.,TRBJ2-1,TRBV3-1/TRBV3-2,TRBD1,CASSFRQGAYNEQFF,TGTGCCAGCAGCTTCCGACAGGGGGCCTACAATGAGCAGTTCTTC
.,TRBJ1-4,TRBV5-1,.,CASSLAIENEKLFF,TGCGCCAGCAGCTTGGCCATAGAGAATGAAAAACTGTTTTTT
.,TRBJ1-2,TRBV7-2,.,CASSPAVRTDYYGYTF,TGTGCCAGCAGCCCGGCTGTCCGGACGGACTACTATGGCTACACCTTC
.,TRBJ2-5,TRBV28,.,CASSLGGRETQYF,TGTGCCAGCAGTTTAGGGGGGAGGGAGACCCAGTACTTC
few,TRBJ1-1,TRBV18,TRBD1,CASSLGQRNTEAFF,TGTGCCAGCTCACTGGGACAGAGGAACACTGAAGCTTTCTTT
.,TRBJ1-1,TRBV7-2,.,CASSTRPGAGTEAFF,TGTGCCAGCAGCACACGCCCCGGGGCGGGCACTGAAGCTTTCTTT
.,TRBJ2-7,TRBV29-1,TRBD1,CSVEGDRAYEQYF,TGCAGCGTTGAAGGGGACAGGGCCTACGAGCAGTACTTC
few,TRBJ1-1,TRBV30,.,CAWSIGRNTEAFF,TGTGCCTGGAGTATAGGAAGGAACACTGAAGCTTTCTTT
once,TRBJ2-1,TRBV27,.,CASKGGREAYNEQFF,TGTGCCAGCAAGGGCGGCAGGGAGGCCTACAATGAGCAGTTCTTC
.,TRBJ1-6,TRBV9,.,CASSVESGSPLHF,TGTGCCAGCAGCGTAGAGTCGGGTTCACCCCTCCACTTT
.,TRBJ2-6,TRBV5-1,.,CASSGGGRASGANVLTF,TGCGCCAGCAGCGGGGGCGGCAGGGCCTCTGGGGCCAACGTCCTGACTTTC
.,TRBJ1-1,TRBV19,TRBD1,CASSTYLGTGNTEAFF,TGTGCCAGTAGTACCTACCTCGGGACAGGGAACACTGAAGCTTTCTTT
.,TRBJ2-2,TRBV19,.,CASSMVANTGELFF,TGTGCCAGTAGTATGGTGGCGAACACCGGGGAGCTGTTTTTT
few,TRBJ2-1,TRBV9,TRBD2,CASSVELAGVHEQFF,TGTGCCAGCAGCGTAGAGCTAGCGGGAGTCCATGAGCAGTTCTTC
.,TRBJ1-1,TRBV6-4,TRBD1,CASARDRTTEAFF,TGTGCCAGCGCCCGGGACAGGACCACTGAAGCTTTCTTT
.,TRBJ1-5,TRBV20-1,.,CSARKDQPQHF,TGCAGTGCTAGGAAAGATCAGCCCCAGCATTTT
.,TRBJ2-1,TRBV11-3,.,CASSLGPNNEQFF,TGTGCCAGCAGCTTAGGACCAAACAATGAGCAGTTCTTC
.,TRBJ2-7,TRBV6-2/TRBV6-3,TRBD2,CASSFRPRTSGNYEQYF,TGTGCCAGCAGTTTCAGACCACGGACTAGCGGGAACTACGAGCAGTACTTC
.,TRBJ1-1,TRBV10-1,.,CASSESALYEAFF,TGCGCCAGCAGTGAGTCGGCACTTTACGAAGCTTTCTTT
.,TRBJ2-5,TRBV3-1/TRBV3-2,.,CASSQRTVQETQYF,TGTGCCAGCAGCCAGAGGACAGTACAAGAGACCCAGTACTTC
.,TRBJ1-5,TRBV10-1,.,CASSEDLRPQHF,TGCGCCAGCAGTGAGGACTTGAGGCCCCAGCATTTT
.,TRBJ2-1,TRBV24-1,TRBD2,CATRSGEGSNEQFF,TGTGCCACCAGATCGGGGGAGGGGTCCAATGAGCAGTTCTTC
.,TRBJ2-1,TRBV6-5,.,CASSYGVGHSYNEQFF,TGTGCCAGCAGTTACGGGGTGGGACACTCCTACAATGAGCAGTTCTTC
.,TRBJ1-2,TRBV6-5,TRBD1,CASSRDRENYGYTF,TGTGCCAGCAGCCGGGACAGGGAAAACTATGGCTACACCTTC
once,TRBJ2-1,TRBV7-2,TRBD1,CASSSTGTDNEQFF,TGTGCCAGCAGCTCAACCGGGACAGACAATGAGCAGTTCTTC
.,TRBJ1-2,TRBV28,.,CASSLGQVRGYTF,TGTGCCAGCAGTTTAGGGCAGGTACGGGGCTACACCTTC
.,TRBJ2-7,TRBV6-2/TRBV6-3,.,CASSHTWYEQYF,TGTGCCAGCAGCCACACATGGTACGAGCAGTACTTC
once,TRBJ2-7,TRBV20-1,.,CSASLAEPPYEQYF,TGCAGTGCTAGTTTGGCCGAGCCTCCCTACGAGCAGTACTTC
few,TRBJ1-1,TRBV6-6,.,CASSYSEMVAAAFF,TGTGCCAGCAGTTACTCTGAAATGGTCGCCGCAGCTTTCTTT
few,TRBJ2-7,TRBV3-1/TRBV3-2,TRBD2,CASSRSGGKHYEQYF,TGTGCCAGCAGCCGATCGGGGGGGAAGCACTACGAGCAGTACTTC
.,TRBJ2-1,TRBV29-1,.,CSVEGPSGVGNEQFF,TGCAGCGTTGAGGGGCCGTCGGGAGTGGGCAATGAGCAGTTCTTC
few,TRBJ1-1,TRBV18,.,CASSPSGTMNTEAFF,TGTGCCAGCTCACCCTCCGGGACGATGAACACTGAAGCTTTCTTT
.,TRBJ1-5,TRBV30,.,CAWSVQGSNRQPQHF,TGTGCCTGGAGTGTTCAGGGGTCCAACCGCCAGCCCCAGCATTTT
few,TRBJ2-2,TRBV5-1,TRBD1,CASSLNRGTGELFF,TGCGCCAGCAGCCTAAACAGGGGAACCGGGGAGCTGTTTTTT
.,TRBJ2-1,TRBV7-2,TRBD2,CASSPWEGLNEQFF,TGTGCCAGCAGCCCGTGGGAGGGGCTCAATGAGCAGTTCTTC